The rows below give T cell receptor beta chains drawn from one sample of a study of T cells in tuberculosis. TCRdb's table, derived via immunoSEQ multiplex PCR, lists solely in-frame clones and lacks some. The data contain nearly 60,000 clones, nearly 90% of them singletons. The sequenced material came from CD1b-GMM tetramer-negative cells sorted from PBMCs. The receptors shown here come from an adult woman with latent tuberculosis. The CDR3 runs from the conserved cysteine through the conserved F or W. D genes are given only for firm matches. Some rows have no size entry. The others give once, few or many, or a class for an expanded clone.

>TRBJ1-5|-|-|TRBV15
TGTGCCACCAGTCGAACAGGCGGATATCAGCCCCAGCATTTT
CATSRTGGYQPQHF
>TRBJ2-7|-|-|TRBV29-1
TGCAGCGTAGACGAACCCGGGACCTACGAGCAGTACTTC
CSVDEPGTYEQYF
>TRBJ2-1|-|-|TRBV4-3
TGCGCCAGCAGCCTAGGACAGTTAGGGGACAATGAGCAGTTCTTC
CASSLGQLGDNEQFF
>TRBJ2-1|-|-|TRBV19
TGTGCCAGTAGTTTAGCAGGGACAAACTCCTACAATGAGCAGTTCTTC
CASSLAGTNSYNEQFF
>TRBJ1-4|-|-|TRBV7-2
TGTGCCAGCAGCTTAGGGATCAGGGGTGCTAATGAAAAACTGTTTTTT
CASSLGIRGANEKLFF
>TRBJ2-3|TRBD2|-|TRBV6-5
TGTGCCAGCAGTAAGCGGGACACAGATACGCAGTATTTT
CASSKRDTDTQYF
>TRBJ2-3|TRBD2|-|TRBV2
TGTGCCACGACTAGCGGGGGTAGAGATACGCAGTATTTT
CATTSGGRDTQYF
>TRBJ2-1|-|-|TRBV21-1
TGTGCCAGCAGCAAAGGGAGACAGGGGGCATCCTACAATGAGCAGTTCTTC
CASSKGRQGASYNEQFF
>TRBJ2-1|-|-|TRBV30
TGTGCCTGGACTTGGGGGAGGTCCTACAATGAGCAGTTCTTC
CAWTWGRSYNEQFF
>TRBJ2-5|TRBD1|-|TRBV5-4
TGTGCCAGCAGCGGCTGGGACAGGGGGGGCCAAGAGACCCAGTACTTC
CASSGWDRGGQETQYF
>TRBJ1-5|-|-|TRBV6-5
TGTGCCAGCAGTAGGACGGGGGATCAGCCCCAGCATTTT
CASSRTGDQPQHF
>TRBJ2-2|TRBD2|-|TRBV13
TGTGCCAGCAGCTTGGGACTAGTCTTGTACACCGGGGAGCTGTTTTTT
CASSLGLVLYTGELFF
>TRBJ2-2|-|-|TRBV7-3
TGTGCCAGCAGCTTAGGCAGGGCTTACACCGGGGAGCTGTTTTTT
CASSLGRAYTGELFF
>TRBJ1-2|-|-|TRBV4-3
TGCGCCAGCAGCCAAGATTGGAGGGCTAACTATGGCTACACCTTC
CASSQDWRANYGYTF
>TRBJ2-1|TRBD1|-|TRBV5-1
TGCGCCAGCAGCGAGACAGGGAATGAGCAGTTCTTC
CASSETGNEQFF
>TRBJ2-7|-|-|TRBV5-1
TGCGCCAGCAGCTCGGAGGTGACCCAGAGCCCCTACGAGCAGTACTTC
CASSSEVTQSPYEQYF
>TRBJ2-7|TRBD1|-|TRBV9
TGTGCCAGCAGTATTGGGACAGGGACCTACGAGCAGTACTTC
CASSIGTGTYEQYF
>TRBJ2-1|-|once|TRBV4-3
TGCGCCAGCAGCCAAAATTACCGTTTTGGTAGTGAGCAGTTCTTC
CASSQNYRFGSEQFF
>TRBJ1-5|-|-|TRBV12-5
TGTGCTAGTGGGCCCTGGGGCGTGGGGTATCAGCCCCAGCATTTT
CASGPWGVGYQPQHF
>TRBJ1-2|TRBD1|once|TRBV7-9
TGTGCCAGCAGCTCACTCGGACAGGGGGCGCCTGGGGCTGGCTACACCTTC
CASSSLGQGAPGAGYTF
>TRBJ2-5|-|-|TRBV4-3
TGCGCCAGCAGCCAAGATGTTCGAGGCGAATTGACCCAGTACTTC
CASSQDVRGELTQYF
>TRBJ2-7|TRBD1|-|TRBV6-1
TGTGCCAGCAGTCTCCCGACAGGGGTGTCGAGCGAGCAGTACTTC
CASSLPTGVSSEQYF
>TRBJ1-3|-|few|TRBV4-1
TGCGCCAGCAGCCAAGCCCAGGGTGACGGAAACACCATATATTTT
CASSQAQGDGNTIYF
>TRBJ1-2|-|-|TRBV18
TGTGCCAGCTCACGAGGGCCCTCAAGCGGCTATGGCTACACCTTC
CASSRGPSSGYGYTF
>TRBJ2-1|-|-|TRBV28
TGTGCCAACCCGATACTAGTACTCTCCTACAATGAGCAGTTCTTC
CANPILVLSYNEQFF
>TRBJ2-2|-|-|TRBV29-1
TGCAGCGTTACAGGGAACACCGGGGAGCTGTTTTTT
CSVTGNTGELFF
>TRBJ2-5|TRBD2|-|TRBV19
TGTGCCAGTAGCGAGACTAGCGGGGAGACCCAGTACTTC
CASSETSGETQYF
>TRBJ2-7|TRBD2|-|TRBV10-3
TGTGCCATCAGTGACCCGGGAGGGTCCTACGAGCAGTACTTC
CAISDPGGSYEQYF